The clone carrying this T cell receptor (beta chain) was picked up a small number of times. It was during active infection that Seattle patients were enrolled and then longitudinally followed. This sample is drawn from a study of blood T cell repertoires in COVID-19. Study background: The samples span acute and convalescent COVID-19 from the United States, Italy and Spain. PBMCs, B-cell-depleted T cells, or T cells were the source of the cDNA or gDNA that made up the material.

Study processing details: Amplification with reference gene primers provided the estimates of nucleated cell counts. Here immunoSEQ multiplex PCR was the method, and the copy in TCRdb shows in-frame clones only, minus some. V, J and clone size derive from that table, while D and trimming were established from the DNA sequence. The sample contains hundreds of thousands of clones, about four fifths of which appear only once. The CDR3 runs 12 residues. With 6 bases removed from V and 7 bases from J, the gap between germline ends came to 12 bases. CDR1 and CDR2 (germline): MNHEY, SVGEGT. The V call is TRBV6-2 or TRBV6-3, the J call TRBJ2-5; the D gene is possibly TRBD2 (6 bases). The sequence derives from a woman aged 80 or older with COVID-19, enrolled during active disease. Sequences were obtained from peripheral blood. DNA of the CDR3: TGTGCCAGCAGCTCCGCCGGGGGGACCCAGTACTTC. Protein sequence: CASSSAGGTQYF.